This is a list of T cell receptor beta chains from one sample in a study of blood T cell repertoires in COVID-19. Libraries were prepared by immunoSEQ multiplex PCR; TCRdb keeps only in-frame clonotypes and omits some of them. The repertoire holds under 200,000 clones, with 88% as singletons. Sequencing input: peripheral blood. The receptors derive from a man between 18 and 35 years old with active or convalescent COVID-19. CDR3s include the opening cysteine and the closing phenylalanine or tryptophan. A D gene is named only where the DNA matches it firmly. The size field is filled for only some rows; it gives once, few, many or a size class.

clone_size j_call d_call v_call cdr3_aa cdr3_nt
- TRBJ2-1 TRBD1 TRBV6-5 CASTGTGGGEQFF TGTGCCAGCACCGGGACAGGGGGCGGGGAGCAGTTCTTC
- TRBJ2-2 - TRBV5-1 CASGGLSNTGELFF TGCGCCAGCGGGGGACTTTCGAACACCGGGGAGCTGTTTTTT
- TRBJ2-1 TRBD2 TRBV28 CASSSGTSGYNEQFF TGTGCCAGCAGTTCCGGGACTAGCGGTTACAATGAGCAGTTCTTC
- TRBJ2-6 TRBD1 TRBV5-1 CASSPPGQVSGANVLTF TGCGCCAGCAGCCCTCCCGGACAGGTTTCTGGGGCCAACGTCCTGACTTTC
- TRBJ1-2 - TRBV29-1 CSVDLGYGYTF TGCAGCGTGGACTTAGGCTATGGCTACACCTTC
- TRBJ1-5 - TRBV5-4 CASSLSTGENSNQPQHF TGTGCCAGCAGCTTGAGTACGGGAGAAAATAGCAATCAGCCCCAGCATTTT
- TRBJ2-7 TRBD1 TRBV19 CASSAPGQVSYEQYF TGTGCCAGTAGTGCCCCGGGACAGGTTTCCTACGAGCAGTACTTC
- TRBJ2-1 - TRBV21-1 CASSIGEPQQFF TGTGCCAGCAGCATCGGGGAGCCTCAGCAGTTCTTC
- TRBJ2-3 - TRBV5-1 CASSLGGSTDTQYF TGCGCCAGCAGCTTAGGAGGAAGCACAGATACGCAGTATTTT
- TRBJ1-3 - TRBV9 CASSRDSGNTIYF TGTGCCAGCAGCCGGGATTCTGGAAACACCATATATTTT
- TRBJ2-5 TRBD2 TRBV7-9 CASSLSGRERGETQYF TGTGCCAGCAGCTTATCCGGGCGGGAGCGGGGAGAGACCCAGTACTTC
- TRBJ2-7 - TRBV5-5 CASSLVGGEQYF TGTGCCAGCAGCTTGGTAGGGGGCGAGCAGTACTTC
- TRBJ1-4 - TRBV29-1 CSASEQGSNEKLFF TGCAGCGCTTCTGAACAGGGATCTAATGAAAAACTGTTTTTT
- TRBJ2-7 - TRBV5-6 CASSLGRRFYEQYF TGTGCCAGCAGCTTGGGTCGGAGGTTCTACGAGCAGTACTTC
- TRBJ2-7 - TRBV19 CASSIPGKPRSEQYF TGTGCCAGTAGTATCCCCGGAAAGCCTAGGTCCGAGCAGTACTTC
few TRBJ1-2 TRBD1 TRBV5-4 CASYLGQGEDGYTF TGTGCCAGCTATTTGGGACAGGGGGAAGATGGCTACACCTTC
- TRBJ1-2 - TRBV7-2 CASSNTGINYGYTF TGTGCCAGCAGCAATACAGGCATTAACTATGGCTACACCTTC
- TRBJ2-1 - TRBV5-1 CASSFNPTGFSYNEQFF TGCGCCAGCAGCTTTAACCCCACGGGATTCTCCTACAATGAGCAGTTCTTC
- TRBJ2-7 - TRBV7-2 CASSSHPSDRSPYEQYF TGTGCCAGCAGCTCCCACCCTAGCGACCGTTCCCCATACGAGCAGTACTTC
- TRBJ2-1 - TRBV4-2 CASSQDTGYNEQFF TGTGCCAGCAGCCAGGACACAGGGTACAATGAGCAGTTCTTC
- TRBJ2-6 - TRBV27 CASSGGRRVSSSGANVLTF TGTGCCAGCTCCGGAGGCCGGAGGGTATCGAGCTCTGGGGCCAACGTCCTGACTTTC
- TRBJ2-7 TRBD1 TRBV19 CASSMGQGSSYEQYF TGTGCCAGTAGTATGGGACAGGGGAGCTCCTACGAGCAGTACTTC
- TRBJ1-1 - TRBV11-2 CASSLGPLTGFGTEAFF TGTGCCAGCAGCCTCGGCCCCCTAACAGGGTTCGGCACTGAAGCTTTCTTT
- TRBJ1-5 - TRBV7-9 CASSLASGQPQHF TGTGCCAGCAGCTTAGCGAGCGGACAGCCCCAGCATTTT
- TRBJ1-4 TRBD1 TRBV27 CASSLSGQSNEKLFF TGTGCCAGCAGTTTATCGGGACAGTCTAATGAAAAACTGTTTTTT
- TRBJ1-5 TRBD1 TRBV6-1 CASSETGGAGQPQHF TGTGCCAGCAGTGAAACAGGGGGCGCGGGTCAGCCCCAGCATTTT
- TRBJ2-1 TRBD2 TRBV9 CASSLSGGSSYNEQFF TGTGCCAGCAGCCTTAGCGGGGGGAGCTCCTACAATGAGCAGTTCTTC